This TCR beta chain came from a study of blood T cells in healthy people across ages. This CDR3 region has 15 residues. Trimming took 3 bases from V and 5 from J; bases not matched to a gene: 2. Study-wide results and limits: Both higher diversity and more naive CD4+ cells marked long-lived donors when set against aged donors.

This clonotype was counted many times. Its specificity is not known. Combining a sample-barcoded 5' primer with a J-beta primer mix, a second PCR ran for roughly 7 to 12 cycles. TCRdb redid the calling of the 5' RACE reads with MiXCR, one entry per CDR3 protein. The sample has roughly 1,100,000 distinct CDR3 sequences, 20% to 25% seen once. The same specimen was also included in a second study, on T cells of mothers and their children. That study adds: Per 15 ul, 1.5 ug of RNA was used, with all extracted RNA going into cDNA synthesis. Overlap in related mother-child pairs always slightly exceeded unrelated pairs, never significantly.

The chain carries TRBV12-3 or TRBV12-4 and TRBJ2-1; 12 nucleotides agree with TRBD2. The sequencing sample was made of blood. The clonotype was recovered from a girl aged 2 to 9 in good health. The CDR3 loop is CASSFRLAGDNEQFF. The CDR3 bases are TGTGCCAGCAGTTTCCGACTAGCGGGGGACAATGAGCAGTTCTTC.